Shown below are 13 T cell receptor beta chains from a single sample sequenced in a study of HIV-infected patients and healthy controls. MiXCR, applied by TCRdb to the 5' RACE reads, yields one record per CDR3 protein. In the table there are some 67,000 distinct CDR3 sequences, about 17% of which are singletons. Sequencing was carried out using CD4+ T cells from blood. The receptor set was obtained from a human donor in good health.

This clonotype was counted only a few times. This chain links TRBV12-3 or TRBV12-4 with TRBJ2-2; TRBD2 matches 12 bases. The CDR3 is made up of 17 amino acids. Unmatched junction bases numbered 8, after V lost 4 bases and J lost 5 bases. The DNA for the CDR3 is TGTGCCAGCAGTTCATCTCCGACTAGCGGGAGAACCGGGGAGCTGTTTTTT. Encoded protein: CASSSSPTSGRTGELFF.

The genes are TRBV7-9 and TRBJ1-6; 7 bases agree with TRBD1. V lost 8 bases to trimming and J lost 7 bases; unmatched junction nucleotides: 5. The length of the CDR3 is 13 residues. CDR1 is SEHNR, CDR2 FQNEAQ, per germline (reference sequence). CDR3 nucleotide sequence: TGTGCCAGCGAGGGGGCGCGGAATTCACCCCTCCACTTT. Amino acids: CASEGARNSPLHF.

The chain uses TRBV30 and TRBJ1-5, with 8 bases lining up with TRBD1. The CDR3 covers 15 residues. Germline CDR1 GTSNPN, CDR2 SVGIG (reference sequence). J was trimmed by 3 bases and V by 3 bases; bases with no gene match: 7. In DNA form, the CDR3 reads TGTGCCTGGAGGGATCCGGGACAGGACAATCAGCCCCAGCATTTT. Encoded protein: CAWRDPGQDNQPQHF.

The table lists this clonotype with a few counts. The chain employs TRBV7-2 and TRBJ2-7; a possible D gene is TRBD1 (5 bases). The CDR3 contains 14 residues. The V and J ends lost 11 bases and 0 bases respectively, with 17 bases between them. The germline V gene encodes CDR1 SGHTA and CDR2 FQGNSA. The CDR3 protein is CAGSMDTSSYEQYF. The CDR3 bases are TGTGCCGGTAGCATGGACACCAGCTCCTACGAGCAGTACTTC.

This clonotype was detected only a few times. This chain uses TRBV6-5 with TRBJ1-2; maybe TRBD1 (5 bases). The germline V gene has CDR1 MNHEY and CDR2 SVGAGI. With 6 bases removed from V and 0 bases from J, the gap between germline ends came to 14 bases. This CDR3 comprises 15 residues. The CDR3 DNA is TGTGCCAGCAGAACGACAGCAAAAGCTAACTATGGCTACACCTTC. This encodes CASRTTAKANYGYTF.

The V call is TRBV6-6, the J call TRBJ2-7, with D possibly matching TRBD1 (6 bases). Germline CDR1 reads MNHNY; CDR2 reads SVGAGI (reference sequence). The V gene lost 10 bases and the J gene lost 7 bases, with 17 bases spanning the gap. The CDR3 extends over 12 amino acids. The chain's CDR3 is CATATGREEQYF. CDR3 sequence (DNA): TGTGCCACAGCGACAGGTCGGGAAGAGCAGTACTTC.

This chain links TRBV6-2 or TRBV6-3 with TRBJ2-2, with D possibly TRBD2 on 5 matching bases. Trimming took off 2 bases at V and 2 bases at J, with 36 bases between the two ends. The CDR3 is made up of 24 amino acids. CDR1 and CDR2 (germline): MNHEY, SVGEGT. CDR3 sequence reads: CASSYTTFQGRNNVKRRNTGELFF. CDR3 sequence (DNA): TGTGCCAGCAGTTACACGACCTTCCAAGGACGCAACAATGTAAAGCGGAGAAACACCGGGGAGCTGTTTTTT.

The V call is TRBV24-1, the J call TRBJ2-5; D perhaps matches TRBD2 (5 bases). Trimming removed 8 bases from V and 2 bases from J, with 11 bases in between. The germline V gene has CDR1 KGHDR and CDR2 SFDVKD. The CDR3 is 13 amino acids. The CDR3 reads CATNAGGQETQYF. The CDR3 DNA is TGTGCCACCAACGCGGGCGGTCAAGAGACCCAGTACTTC.

This clonotype was observed many times. The J gene is TRBJ2-7, the V gene TRBV2, with D possibly being TRBD1 (6 bases). Germline lookup yields CDR1 SNHLY and CDR2 FYNNEI. CDR3 length equals 14 residues. V was trimmed by 4 bases and J by 6 bases, leaving 16 bases between them. The CDR3 loop is CASSAWGQGREQYF. The DNA of the CDR3 is TGTGCCAGCAGTGCTTGGGGCCAGGGGCGCGAGCAGTACTTC.

This clonotype was recorded many times. The CDR3 sequence is CASKVEPNTGELFF. The CDR3 bases are TGTGCCAGCAAGGTGGAACCGAACACCGGGGAGCTGTTTTTT. This rearrangement joins TRBV2 to TRBJ2-2; no clear D. With 7 bases removed from V and 0 bases from J, the gap between germline ends came to 9 bases. CDR1 is SNHLY and CDR2 is FYNNEI in the germline V gene. This CDR3 has 14 amino acids.

This clonotype has ten or more counts. The V call is TRBV21-1, the J call TRBJ2-2. TRBV21-1 is an annotated pseudogene. The CDR3 runs to 14 residues. CDR3 DNA sequence: TGTGCCAGGCCTCTCAGGCCGAGCACCGGGGAGCTGTTTTTT. It yields the protein CARPLRPSTGELFF.

This clonotype appeared many times. V usage is TRBV7-2 and J usage is TRBJ1-1, with D perhaps matching TRBD1 (5 bases). V was trimmed by 3 bases and J by 0 bases, leaving 8 bases between them. The V gene's germline CDR1 is SGHTA and CDR2 FQGNSA. The CDR3 is 14 amino acids. In DNA, the CDR3 is TGTGCCAGCAGCTTCCAGGGTTTGAACACTGAAGCTTTCTTT. Residues: CASSFQGLNTEAFF.

This clonotype was seen only a few times. J is TRBJ1-1 and V is TRBV6-2 or TRBV6-3, with no clear D. The CDR3 length is 13 residues. Trimming shortened V by 2 bases and J by 6 bases, and 10 bases separated the two germline ends. Germline CDR1 MNHEY, CDR2 SVGEGT. CDR3: CASSYRVFSEAFF. The DNA of the CDR3 is TGTGCCAGCAGTTACAGAGTGTTCTCTGAAGCTTTCTTT.